This T cell receptor beta chain came from a study of CD8 T cells in Susac syndrome. The study's findings and limits: The number of individuals included in the study's TCR sequencing and HLA analysis was acknowledged as relatively small.

This clonotype was counted a single time. Its antigen remains unknown. The CDR3 has 11 amino acids. Germline V gives CDR1 MNHEY, CDR2 SMNVEV (reference sequence). Trimming left V 6 bases short and J 4 bases short, with 6 bases between. The authors carried out high-throughput sequencing of TCR beta. They applied it to CD8+ and CD4+ T cells obtained from blood. FACS was used to enrich TEMRA cells, whereas the CD8+ and CD4+ T cells were obtained by negative isolation. RNA totalling roughly 0.5 to 1 ug underwent reverse transcription with random hexamers. Multiplex immunoSEQ PCR targeted 54 Vbeta and 13 Jbeta TCR beta segments. In TCRdb, the immunoSEQ multiplex PCR reads were re-called with MiXCR into one record per CDR3 protein. The profile covers approximately 140,000 distinct CDR3 sequences, with 75% to 90% appearing a single time and around 0.51% taken by the ten largest.

Material for sequencing was CD8+ T cells from PBMCs. The TCR sequence derives from a human donor with multiple sclerosis. The V gene is TRBV27, the J gene TRBJ1-2; D gene uncertain. CDR3 amino acids: CASRAPYGYTF. The CDR3 DNA sequence: TGTGCCAGCAGGGCACCCTATGGCTACACCTTC.